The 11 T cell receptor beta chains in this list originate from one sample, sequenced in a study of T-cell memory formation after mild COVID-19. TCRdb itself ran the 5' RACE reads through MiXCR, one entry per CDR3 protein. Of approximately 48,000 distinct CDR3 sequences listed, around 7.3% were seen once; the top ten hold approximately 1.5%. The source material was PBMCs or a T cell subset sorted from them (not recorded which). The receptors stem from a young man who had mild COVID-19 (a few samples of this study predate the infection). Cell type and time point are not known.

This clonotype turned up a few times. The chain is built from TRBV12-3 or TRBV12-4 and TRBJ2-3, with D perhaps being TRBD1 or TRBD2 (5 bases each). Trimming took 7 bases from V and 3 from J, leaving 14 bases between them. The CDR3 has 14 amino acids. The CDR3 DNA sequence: TGTGCCAGCACGGGGCCCCGACTAACAGATACGCAGTATTTT. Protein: CASTGPRLTDTQYF.

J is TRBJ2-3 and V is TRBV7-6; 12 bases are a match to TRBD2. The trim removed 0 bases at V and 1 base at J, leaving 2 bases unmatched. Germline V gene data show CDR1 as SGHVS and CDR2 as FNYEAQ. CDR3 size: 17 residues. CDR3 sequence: CASSLALAGGRTDTQYF. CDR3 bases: TGTGCCAGCAGCTTAGCACTAGCGGGGGGACGCACAGATACGCAGTATTTT.

The CDR3 protein is CASSEERGETQYF. DNA of the CDR3: TGTGCCAGCAGTGAAGAGCGGGGGGAGACCCAGTACTTC. The chain uses TRBV2 and TRBJ2-5; TRBD2 matches 8 bases. V was pared by 1 base and J by 5 bases, with 0 bases of the junction left unmatched. This CDR3 comprises 13 residues. CDR1 and CDR2 from the germline V gene are SNHLY and FYNNEI.

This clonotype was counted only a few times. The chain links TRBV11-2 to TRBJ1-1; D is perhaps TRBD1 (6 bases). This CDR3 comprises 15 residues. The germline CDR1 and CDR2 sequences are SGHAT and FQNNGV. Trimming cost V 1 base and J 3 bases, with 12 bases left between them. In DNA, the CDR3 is TGTGCCAGCAGCTTAGTAGCCAGGGGCGACACTGAAGCTTTCTTT. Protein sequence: CASSLVARGDTEAFF.

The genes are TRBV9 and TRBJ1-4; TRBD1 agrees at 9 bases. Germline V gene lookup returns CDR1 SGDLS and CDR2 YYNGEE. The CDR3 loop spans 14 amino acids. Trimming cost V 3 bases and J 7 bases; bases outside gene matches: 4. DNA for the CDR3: TGTGCCAGCAGCGCGACAGGGGGTCGTGAAAAACTGTTTTTT. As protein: CASSATGGREKLFF.

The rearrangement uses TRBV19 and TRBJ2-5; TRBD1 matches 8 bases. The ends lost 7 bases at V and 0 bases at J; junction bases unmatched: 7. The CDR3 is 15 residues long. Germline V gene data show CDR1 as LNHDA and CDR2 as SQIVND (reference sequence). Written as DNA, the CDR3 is TGTGCCAGTACGAGGACAGGGATTCACCAAGAGACCCAGTACTTC. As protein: CASTRTGIHQETQYF.

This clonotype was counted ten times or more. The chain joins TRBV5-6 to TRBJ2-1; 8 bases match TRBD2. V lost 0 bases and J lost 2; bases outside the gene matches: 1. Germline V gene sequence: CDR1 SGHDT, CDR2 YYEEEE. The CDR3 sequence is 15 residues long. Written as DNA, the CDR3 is TGTGCCAGCAGCTTGGCGCGGGGGGCCTACAATGAGCAGTTCTTC. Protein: CASSLARGAYNEQFF.

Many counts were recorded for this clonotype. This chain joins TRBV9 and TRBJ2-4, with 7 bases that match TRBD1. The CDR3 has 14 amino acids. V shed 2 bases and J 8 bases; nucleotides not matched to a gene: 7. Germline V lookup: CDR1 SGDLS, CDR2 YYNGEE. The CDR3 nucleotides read TGTGCCAGCAGCGTTTCAGACAGGGTTGACATTCAGTACTTC. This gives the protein CASSVSDRVDIQYF.

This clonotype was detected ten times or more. CDR3 region: CASSPRPSPIAKNIQYF. CDR3 nucleotide sequence: TGTGCCAGCTCCCCGAGACCCTCACCGATAGCCAAAAACATTCAGTACTTC. The chain joins TRBV18 to TRBJ2-4; no clear D. The CDR3 is 17 residues long. V lost 6 bases and J 0 bases, leaving 18 bases between the germline ends. Germline V lookup: CDR1 KGHSH, CDR2 LQKENI.

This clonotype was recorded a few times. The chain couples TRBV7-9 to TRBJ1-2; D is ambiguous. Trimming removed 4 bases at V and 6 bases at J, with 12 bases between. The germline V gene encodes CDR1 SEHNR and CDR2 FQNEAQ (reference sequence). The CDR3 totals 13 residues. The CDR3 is CASSSSIGNGYTF. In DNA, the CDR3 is TGTGCCAGCAGCTCCTCTATTGGGAATGGCTACACCTTC.

CDR3 DNA sequence: TGTGCCAGCAGCTTAGAAATTACACGGGAGACCCAGTACTTC. Protein: CASSLEITRETQYF. The chain joins TRBV7-8 to TRBJ2-5; no reliable D call. The CDR3 has 14 residues. V lost 1 base and J 5 bases, leaving 11 bases between the germline ends. CDR1 is SGHVS, CDR2 FQNEAQ, per germline.